This T cell receptor beta chain is drawn from a study of Tregs in tolerant kidney transplant recipients (dated 2019 in TCRdb). At the level of the whole study: Related donors were used in the transplants with nonmyeloablative bone marrow transplantation, and mixed chimerism was transient in the human trials. The study applied TCRbeta sequencing to find donor-specific regulatory T cells before combined kidney and bone marrow transplantation and then followed those same cells after transplant. The research as a whole found: Biological reproducibility was not directly assessed, although technical replication error appeared to be minimal. For some patients, the PCR primers changed as time went on, which meant samples from those patients could not be compared with one another at the nucleotide level. Expanding Tregs with activated donor B cells appeared to identify the most biologically relevant and donor-specific TCRbeta repertoire. Donor-specific Treg expansion exceeded global Treg expansion in tolerant patients, suggesting antigen-driven rather than nonspecific expansion. The study was constrained by small patient numbers, and validation of the findings is required in larger populations and under other immunosuppression protocols.

The CDR3, cysteine through phenylalanine, is 15 amino acids long. Only the CDR3 DNA stays, 45 bases, in frame from base 1. The CDR1 and CDR2 encoded by the germline V gene are SGHRS and YFSETQ. Clipping removes 4 bases from V and 4 bases from J, with 5 as the unmatched junction base count. A remark on this clone: The specificity of this receptor is unknown. One base away there is no much larger clone; base qualities are not given.

The time point label on this specimen signifies: blood sample drawn before combined kidney and bone marrow transplant. Thawed PBMCs were FACS-sorted into unstimulated Tregs (CD4+CD25+CD127-), CD4+ non-Tregs (CD4+CD25-), CD4 cells and CD8 cells. The patients were a few recipients of combined kidney and bone marrow transplants from the ITN036ST trial, and samples were available only for these trial subjects. Healthy control blood was separated into PBMCs by Ficoll density gradient and cryopreserved, and patient PBMCs were collected both before and after transplant. For TCRbeta CDR3 sequencing, genomic DNA from the sorted cells was extracted using the QIAGEN DNeasy Blood and Tissue Kit. High-throughput TCRbeta CDR3 sequencing was carried out commercially through immunoSEQ, with PCR amplification with bias correction and internal controls included. The original methods were these. A unique productive TCRbeta sequence was defined by the CDR3 nucleotide sequence when primers matched, and otherwise by the CDR3 amino acid sequence together with the Vbeta and Jbeta genes. To correct sorting error, sequences shared between sorted populations at a frequency ratio of 2:1 or less were removed; the rest were assigned to the higher population. A sequence counted as donor-reactive if, in CFSE-low cells, the sequence had a frequency of at least 0.01% and was expanded at least 5-fold compared with unstimulated cells. Jensen-Shannon divergence, calculated on the top 100 TCRbeta sequences ranked by frequency, was used to quantify repertoire divergence. For samples with multiple sequencing runs, sorting error was corrected separately for each run before the runs were pooled. The table was pulled from immuneACCESS by TCRdb, which kept in-frame rearrangements only. Such tables lose some clones; where checked, under half of the loss comes from unresolved V genes, and the rest has no known cause. V and J calls and clone size are given by that table; D and trimming were obtained from the DNA. The sample table shows about 94,000 clones, and 80% to 95% are seen once. 0.4% to 0.55% of the sample rests with the top ten.

The specimen comprised CD4+ T cells from blood, sampled before the transplant. Recombination connected TRBV5-1 to TRBJ1-2, and 12 junction bases match TRBD1. The source is a human donor who received a combined kidney and bone marrow transplant. The CDR3 loop reads CASSPGTGGLYGYTF. The nucleotide sequence reads as follows: TGCGCCAGCAGCCCCGGGACAGGGGGCCTCTATGGCTACACCTTC.